The entry below gives a single T cell receptor beta chain sequence along with its context. No antigen is known for it. This table comes from immunoSEQ multiplex PCR, and its TCRdb copy is limited to in-frame clones, with some not included. The sample includes around 130,000 clones, 80% to 90% of them seen just once. With V trimmed by 5 bases and J by 6 bases, 5 bases remained unmatched. Germline lookup yields CDR1 SGHTA and CDR2 FQGTGA. This CDR3 has 13 residues. The sample is drawn from a study of T cell responses to AZD1222 COVID-19 vaccine. Study results and caveats: No repertoire was sampled before or during the peak T cell response, only after it. The reported proportion of spike-specific TCRs targeting unmutated variant regions was nearly half. Increases in Spike-specific TCR breadth and depth were seen after two AZD1222 doses.

Sequenced material: peripheral blood, taken on day 0 of AZD1222 vaccination. The chain employs TRBV7-3 and TRBJ1-1; 8 nucleotides agree with TRBD1. The source is an adult in good health. The CDR3 DNA is TGTGCCAGCAGCGCCCAGGGGGCCCCTGAAGCTTTCTTT. It is translated as CASSAQGAPEAFF.